This T cell receptor beta chain is from a study of regulatory T cells in long-lasting Graves disease. At the level of the study: Over 5 years of antithyroid drugs plus positive TSH receptor antibodies defined persistent Graves' disease.

The time point: persistent/refractory GD, antithyroid drugs over 5 years with positive TRAb. From RNA extracted from PBMCs, the TCR library was made. Per American Thyroid Association guidelines, Graves' disease was diagnosed. The TCR beta library used iRepertoire HTBI primers with Arm-PCR amplification of CDR3. TCRdb analysed the multiplex PCR reads with MiXCR anew, one entry per CDR3 protein. The table records 250,000 to 300,000 distinct CDR3 sequences, approximately 20% of them present only once. Looked up from germline, CDR1 is SEHNR and CDR2 is FQNEAQ (reference sequence). This CDR3 contains 15 residues. V dropped 8 bases and J dropped 1; count of bases not matched to a gene: 10. As for this clonotype: The antigen is not known.

Study-wide results and caveats: Patients with persistent disease shared 2,741 public clonotypes, outpacing the 966 shared by new patients. Gene preferences differed: TRBV28, TRBJ1-2, TRBJ2-5 in persistent cases.

V and J are TRBV7-9 and TRBJ1-2; the match to TRBD1 covers 7 bases. The sample in question was peripheral blood mononuclear cells (PBMCs), obtained when the disease was refractory, from a patient treated with antithyroid drugs. The sequence was collected from a female donor with Graves disease. This chain's CDR3 is CASGLGQGDNYGYTF. CDR3 DNA sequence: TGTGCCAGCGGATTGGGGCAGGGGGATAACTATGGCTACACCTTC.